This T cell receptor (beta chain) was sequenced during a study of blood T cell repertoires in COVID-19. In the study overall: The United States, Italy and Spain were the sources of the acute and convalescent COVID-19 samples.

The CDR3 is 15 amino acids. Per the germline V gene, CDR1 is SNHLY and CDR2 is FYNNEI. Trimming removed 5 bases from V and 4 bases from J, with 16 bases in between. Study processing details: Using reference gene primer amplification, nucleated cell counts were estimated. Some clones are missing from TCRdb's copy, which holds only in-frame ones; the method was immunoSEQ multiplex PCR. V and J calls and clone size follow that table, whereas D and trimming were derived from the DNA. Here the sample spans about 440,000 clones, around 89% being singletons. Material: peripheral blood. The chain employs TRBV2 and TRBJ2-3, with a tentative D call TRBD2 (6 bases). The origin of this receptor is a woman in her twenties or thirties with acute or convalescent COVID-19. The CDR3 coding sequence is TGTGCCAGCAGTTCCGGACTAACGTCCCCAGATACGCAGTATTTT. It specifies CASSSGLTSPDTQYF.